These T cell receptor beta chains were read from a single sample in a study of blood T cell repertoires in COVID-19. Using immunoSEQ multiplex PCR, the repertoire was profiled, and TCRdb retains in-frame clones only, with some absent. The data hold approximately 4,100 clones, with roughly nine tenths observed a single time. What was sequenced was peripheral blood. The receptor source for this set is a man aged 50-60 years with active COVID-19. CDR3s include the opening cysteine and the closing phenylalanine or tryptophan. The D gene is left open where the match is weak. The size field is filled for only some rows; it gives once, few, many or a size class.

CDR3nt: TGTGCCAGCAGTGTCAGGGGTTCACCCCTCCACTTT; CDR3aa: CASSVRGSPLHF; abundance: -; v_gene: TRBV25-1; j_gene: TRBJ1-6; d_gene: -; len: 12
CDR3nt: TGTGCCAGCAGTGACGGGACAGGAGGTGGCTACACCTTC; CDR3aa: CASSDGTGGGYTF; abundance: -; v_gene: TRBV6-2/TRBV6-3; j_gene: TRBJ1-2; d_gene: TRBD1; len: 13
CDR3nt: TGTGCCAGCAGCCCGATGAGAGATACGCAGTATTTT; CDR3aa: CASSPMRDTQYF; abundance: -; v_gene: TRBV7-2; j_gene: TRBJ2-3; d_gene: -; len: 12
CDR3nt: TGTGCCAGCAGTTACGGTGGTCAGGGTTCCAAAAACATTCAGTACTTC; CDR3aa: CASSYGGQGSKNIQYF; abundance: -; v_gene: TRBV6-5; j_gene: TRBJ2-4; d_gene: -; len: 16
CDR3nt: TGTGCCAGCAGCCCTTTCCCGGGACTAGCAGGGGGGACCGGGGAGCTGTTTTTT; CDR3aa: CASSPFPGLAGGTGELFF; abundance: -; v_gene: TRBV7-6; j_gene: TRBJ2-2; d_gene: TRBD2; len: 18
CDR3nt: TGTGCCAGTAGTATTCTACAGTACCCCATCATGAACACTGAAGCTTTCTTT; CDR3aa: CASSILQYPIMNTEAFF; abundance: -; v_gene: TRBV19; j_gene: TRBJ1-1; d_gene: -; len: 17
CDR3nt: TGTGCCAGTAGCTCGACTAGCGGGACCGGGGAGCTGTTTTTT; CDR3aa: CASSSTSGTGELFF; abundance: once; v_gene: TRBV19; j_gene: TRBJ2-2; d_gene: TRBD2; len: 14
CDR3nt: TGTGCCAGCAGTTCTCGACTAGCGGGACTCACAGATACGCAGTATTTT; CDR3aa: CASSSRLAGLTDTQYF; abundance: once; v_gene: TRBV27; j_gene: TRBJ2-3; d_gene: TRBD2; len: 16
CDR3nt: TGCGCCAGCAGCCAAGGGGGGGATGATTCACCCCTCCACTTT; CDR3aa: CASSQGGDDSPLHF; abundance: -; v_gene: TRBV4-1; j_gene: TRBJ1-6; d_gene: -; len: 14
CDR3nt: TGTGCCAGCAGCTTGTCTTCCGGTGAAAAACTGTTTTTT; CDR3aa: CASSLSSGEKLFF; abundance: -; v_gene: TRBV5-6; j_gene: TRBJ1-4; d_gene: -; len: 13
CDR3nt: TGTGCCAGCAGCCCTGGGGACAGGGTCCACGAGCAGTACTTC; CDR3aa: CASSPGDRVHEQYF; abundance: once; v_gene: TRBV7-9; j_gene: TRBJ2-7; d_gene: TRBD1; len: 14
CDR3nt: TGCGCCAGCAGCTTGGCTAGCGGATCCTACAATGAGCAGTTCTTC; CDR3aa: CASSLASGSYNEQFF; abundance: -; v_gene: TRBV5-1; j_gene: TRBJ2-1; d_gene: TRBD2; len: 15
CDR3nt: TGTGCCAGCAGGATAGCGGGAGCCCCCAATGAGCAGTTCTTC; CDR3aa: CASRIAGAPNEQFF; abundance: -; v_gene: TRBV5-4; j_gene: TRBJ2-1; d_gene: TRBD2; len: 14
CDR3nt: TGTGCCAGCAGTTTTGCAGGGGGACAGTACCAAGAGACCCAGTACTTC; CDR3aa: CASSFAGGQYQETQYF; abundance: -; v_gene: TRBV28; j_gene: TRBJ2-5; d_gene: TRBD1; len: 16
CDR3nt: TGTGCCACCAGTGGCCCGGTGGAGTACGAGCAGTACTTC; CDR3aa: CATSGPVEYEQYF; abundance: -; v_gene: TRBV24-1; j_gene: TRBJ2-7; d_gene: -; len: 13
CDR3nt: TGTGCCAGCAGTTTACGTCGTCTAGCGGGGGCCTACGAGCAGTACTTC; CDR3aa: CASSLRRLAGAYEQYF; abundance: -; v_gene: TRBV6-5; j_gene: TRBJ2-7; d_gene: TRBD2; len: 16
CDR3nt: TGTGCCAGCTCACGAGGCAGGGATAACCGGGAGACCCAGTACTTC; CDR3aa: CASSRGRDNRETQYF; abundance: -; v_gene: TRBV18; j_gene: TRBJ2-5; d_gene: -; len: 15
CDR3nt: TGTGCCAGCAGCCAACAGGGTGGGAACACTGAAGCTTTCTTT; CDR3aa: CASSQQGGNTEAFF; abundance: -; v_gene: TRBV14; j_gene: TRBJ1-1; d_gene: -; len: 14
CDR3nt: TGTGCCAGCAGCTTGGGGGGCTCCAACACCGGGGAGCTGTTTTTT; CDR3aa: CASSLGGSNTGELFF; abundance: -; v_gene: TRBV5-4; j_gene: TRBJ2-2; d_gene: -; len: 15
CDR3nt: TGTGCCAGCGGACCAGGGGGCGCCGGAGATACGCAGTATTTT; CDR3aa: CASGPGGAGDTQYF; abundance: -; v_gene: TRBV6-5; j_gene: TRBJ2-3; d_gene: TRBD1; len: 14
CDR3nt: TGTGCCAGCAGCCCGGGACTAGCGAGCTCCTACGAGCAGTACTTC; CDR3aa: CASSPGLASSYEQYF; abundance: -; v_gene: TRBV5-4; j_gene: TRBJ2-7; d_gene: TRBD2; len: 15
CDR3nt: TGTGCCATCAGTCTTCTGGGGGGTTGGGGCACAGATACGCAGTATTTT; CDR3aa: CAISLLGGWGTDTQYF; abundance: -; v_gene: TRBV10-3; j_gene: TRBJ2-3; d_gene: -; len: 16
CDR3nt: TGTGCCAGCAGACCTCCTCTAGCGGGAGGGCACAATGAGCAGTTCTTC; CDR3aa: CASRPPLAGGHNEQFF; abundance: -; v_gene: TRBV3-1/TRBV3-2; j_gene: TRBJ2-1; d_gene: TRBD2; len: 16
CDR3nt: TGTGCCAGCAGCTTCGGGACAGGGGTTTACGGCTACACCTTC; CDR3aa: CASSFGTGVYGYTF; abundance: -; v_gene: TRBV5-6; j_gene: TRBJ1-2; d_gene: TRBD1; len: 14
CDR3nt: TGTGCCACCAGCAGAGGGACAGGGGAAGAGACCCAGTACTTC; CDR3aa: CATSRGTGEETQYF; abundance: -; v_gene: TRBV15; j_gene: TRBJ2-5; d_gene: TRBD1; len: 14
CDR3nt: TGTGCCAGCAGTTACTCGACTCACCGGGATGAGCCCCACGAGCAGTACTTC; CDR3aa: CASSYSTHRDEPHEQYF; abundance: -; v_gene: TRBV6-2/TRBV6-3; j_gene: TRBJ2-7; d_gene: -; len: 17
CDR3nt: TGTGCCAGCAGTCCAGGGGCAGGGGATCGGACCCAGTACTTC; CDR3aa: CASSPGAGDRTQYF; abundance: -; v_gene: TRBV27; j_gene: TRBJ2-5; d_gene: -; len: 14
CDR3nt: TGTGCCAGCAGCTTAGCAGGGTCTAGCGGGAGAGGCCATGAGCAGTTCTTC; CDR3aa: CASSLAGSSGRGHEQFF; abundance: -; v_gene: TRBV13; j_gene: TRBJ2-1; d_gene: TRBD2; len: 17
CDR3nt: TGTGCCAGCAGTGAGACAGGTCAGGTCGAGCAGTACTTC; CDR3aa: CASSETGQVEQYF; abundance: -; v_gene: TRBV2; j_gene: TRBJ2-7; d_gene: -; len: 13
CDR3nt: TGTGCCAGCACAAACGACTTAGCGCGGGAGCAGTACTTC; CDR3aa: CASTNDLAREQYF; abundance: once; v_gene: TRBV27; j_gene: TRBJ2-7; d_gene: -; len: 13
CDR3nt: TGTGCCAGCAGCGGCTCTACAGGGATGCAGGGGGAGACCCAGTACTTC; CDR3aa: CASSGSTGMQGETQYF; abundance: -; v_gene: TRBV9; j_gene: TRBJ2-5; d_gene: -; len: 16
CDR3nt: TGTGCCATCAGTATTAGCGGGAGCGCGGACTACGAGCAGTACTTC; CDR3aa: CAISISGSADYEQYF; abundance: -; v_gene: TRBV10-3; j_gene: TRBJ2-7; d_gene: TRBD2; len: 15
CDR3nt: TGTGCCAGCAGTTACAAAACCGGGACTGAAGCTTTCTTT; CDR3aa: CASSYKTGTEAFF; abundance: -; v_gene: TRBV3-1/TRBV3-2; j_gene: TRBJ1-1; d_gene: -; len: 13
CDR3nt: TGTGCCAGCAGTTACACAGGGGCGCCTGGCGAGCAGTACTTC; CDR3aa: CASSYTGAPGEQYF; abundance: -; v_gene: TRBV6-2/TRBV6-3; j_gene: TRBJ2-7; d_gene: TRBD1; len: 14
CDR3nt: TGTGCCAGCAGCCAAGACAGGGCTGGAGAAGCTTTCTTT; CDR3aa: CASSQDRAGEAFF; abundance: -; v_gene: TRBV14; j_gene: TRBJ1-1; d_gene: -; len: 13
CDR3nt: TGTGCCAGCAGCAAACTAGCGGATCCCTACGAGCAGTACTTC; CDR3aa: CASSKLADPYEQYF; abundance: once; v_gene: TRBV27; j_gene: TRBJ2-7; d_gene: TRBD2; len: 14
CDR3nt: TGTGCCAGCAGCTTAGCTGGCAGCAATCAGCCCCAGCATTTT; CDR3aa: CASSLAGSNQPQHF; abundance: -; v_gene: TRBV7-9; j_gene: TRBJ1-5; d_gene: -; len: 14
CDR3nt: TGCGCCAGCAGCCAAGTATTGCAGGACTGGGACTATGGCTACACCTTC; CDR3aa: CASSQVLQDWDYGYTF; abundance: -; v_gene: TRBV4-3; j_gene: TRBJ1-2; d_gene: -; len: 16
CDR3nt: TGTGCCAGTAGTCCCCACCGAACAGGGGGTCAAGAGACCCAGTACTTC; CDR3aa: CASSPHRTGGQETQYF; abundance: -; v_gene: TRBV19; j_gene: TRBJ2-5; d_gene: TRBD1; len: 16
CDR3nt: TGTGCCAGCAGCCGGACAGGGGACTATCAGCCCCAGCATTTT; CDR3aa: CASSRTGDYQPQHF; abundance: -; v_gene: TRBV5-6; j_gene: TRBJ1-5; d_gene: TRBD1; len: 14
CDR3nt: TGTGCCAGCAGTTTATTTCTTGATCAGCCCCAGCATTTT; CDR3aa: CASSLFLDQPQHF; abundance: -; v_gene: TRBV27; j_gene: TRBJ1-5; d_gene: -; len: 13
CDR3nt: TGTGCCAGCAGTTTATCTAGCGGGACCACAGATACGCAGTATTTT; CDR3aa: CASSLSSGTTDTQYF; abundance: -; v_gene: TRBV28; j_gene: TRBJ2-3; d_gene: TRBD2; len: 15
CDR3nt: TGTGCCAGCAGCGCCGAGGGTAAGAGCTCCTACGAGCAGTACTTC; CDR3aa: CASSAEGKSSYEQYF; abundance: -; v_gene: TRBV9; j_gene: TRBJ2-7; d_gene: -; len: 15
CDR3nt: TGTGCCAGCAGCCCCTTGGCTAGCGGGGGGTCTAGCACAGATACGCAGTATTTT; CDR3aa: CASSPLASGGSSTDTQYF; abundance: -; v_gene: TRBV28; j_gene: TRBJ2-3; d_gene: TRBD2; len: 18
CDR3nt: TGTGCCAGCAGACCGAACGGGGCTGGAAACACCATATATTTT; CDR3aa: CASRPNGAGNTIYF; abundance: -; v_gene: TRBV6-5; j_gene: TRBJ1-3; d_gene: -; len: 14
CDR3nt: TGTGCCAGCACCATACAGGGTTACGAGCAGTACTTC; CDR3aa: CASTIQGYEQYF; abundance: -; v_gene: TRBV2; j_gene: TRBJ2-7; d_gene: -; len: 12